The 11 T cell receptor beta chains below come from one sample, sequenced in a study of regulatory dendritic cells for organ transplantation. The repertoire was sequenced with immunoSEQ multiplex PCR; TCRdb's copy has only in-frame clones and lacks some. The sample yields roughly 30,000 clones, 82% seen once. Sequenced: naive CD8+ T cells from blood. Subset defined: CD45RA+ naive T cells. The receptor set was obtained from a human donor in good health.

In its sample, this clone was seen once. V usage is TRBV2 and J usage is TRBJ2-3; 8 nucleotides line up with TRBD2. Looked up from germline, CDR1 is SNHLY and CDR2 is FYNNEI. The CDR3 runs to 15 residues. V was pared by 1 base and J by 0 bases, with 0 bases of the junction left unmatched. The CDR3 DNA sequence: TGTGCCAGCAGTGAAGGGACTAGCAGCACAGATACGCAGTATTTT. It translates to CASSEGTSSTDTQYF. The whole variable domain, filled in from reference TRBV2 and TRBJ2-3, reads EPEVTQTPSHQVTQMGQEVILRCVPISNHLYFYWYRQILGQKVEFLVSFYNNEISEKSEIFDDQFSVERPDGSNFTLKIRSTKLEDSAMYFCASSEGTSSTDTQYFGPGTRLTVL.

The chain combines TRBV7-9 with TRBJ2-5, with TRBD1 matching over 7 bases. The CDR3 loop spans 15 amino acids. CDR1 is SEHNR and CDR2 is FQNEAQ in the germline V gene (reference sequence). The V segment lost 4 bases and the J segment 1 base; nucleotides outside the gene matches: 6. CDR3: CASSSRNRGQETQYF. For the CDR3, the DNA is TGTGCCAGCAGCTCTCGGAACAGGGGCCAAGAGACCCAGTACTTC. Complete variable domain (other parts from reference TRBV7-9 and TRBJ2-5): DTGVSQNPRHKITKRGQNVTFRCDPISEHNRLYWYRQTLGQGPEFLTYFQNEAQLEKSRLLSDRFSAERPKGSFSTLEIQRTEQGDSAMYLCASSSRNRGQETQYFGPGTRLLVL.

This clone was recorded a few times. CDR3 DNA: TGTGCCAGTAGTAGCCCCTTGGACAGGGGAATAACCGGGGAGCTGTTTTTT. Residues: CASSSPLDRGITGELFF. The rearrangement links TRBV19 to TRBJ2-2; TRBD1 aligns across 9 bases. CDR1 and CDR2 (germline): LNHDA, SQIVND (reference sequence). The junction had 11 bases not matched to a gene; V was cut back by 4 bases and J by 5 bases. There are 17 residues in the CDR3.

This chain joins TRBV11-2 and TRBJ2-7, with D tentatively TRBD2 (6 bases). Trimming took off 4 bases at V and 3 bases at J, with 13 bases between the two ends. Germline V gene data show CDR1 as SGHAT and CDR2 as FQNNGV. The CDR3 runs to 14 residues. The CDR3, as DNA: TGTGCCAGCAGCTGGGGACTGGGGCGCTACGAGCAGTACTTC. It is translated as CASSWGLGRYEQYF.

The V and J genes are TRBV11-2 and TRBJ2-7; 7 bases map to TRBD2. The length of the CDR3 is 15 residues. V gave up 6 bases and J gave up 3 bases; unmatched junction bases: 11. The germline V gene encodes CDR1 SGHAT and CDR2 FQNNGV. The chain's CDR3 is CASRLLGGGNYEQYF. The DNA for the CDR3 is TGTGCCAGCAGACTTCTGGGGGGGGGTAACTACGAGCAGTACTTC.

V is TRBV11-2 and J is TRBJ2-2; 9 bases agree with TRBD1. The CDR3 spans 17 residues. V was pared by 3 bases and J by 5 bases, with 10 bases of the junction left unmatched. Per germline, CDR1 SGHAT and CDR2 FQNNGV. CDR3 residues: CASSFPLTGGATGELFF. The CDR3 DNA sequence: TGTGCCAGCAGCTTCCCCTTGACAGGGGGTGCGACCGGGGAGCTGTTTTTT.

This sequence joins TRBV19 and TRBJ2-1, with TRBD2 matching over 9 bases. CDR3 length equals 15 residues. CDR1 and CDR2 from the germline V gene are LNHDA and SQIVND (reference sequence). Losses at the gene ends were 9 bases for V and 9 bases for J; bases not matched to a gene: 15. CDR3 DNA: TGTGCCAGCGCCCGGAGGGTAGCGGGGGCGGGTGAGCAGTTCTTC. Its protein product is CASARRVAGAGEQFF.

The CDR3 nucleotides read TGCGCCAGCAGCTTCCTCCTCAGGGGGGCTAATGAAAAACTGTTTTTT. Residues: CASSFLLRGANEKLFF. This rearrangement joins TRBV5-1 to TRBJ1-4; 7 bases map to TRBD1. CDR3 length: 16 residues. Germline lookup yields CDR1 SGHRS and CDR2 YFSETQ. V trimming: 2 bases; J trimming: 3 bases; junction bases outside the gene matches: 7. Complete variable domain (other parts from reference TRBV5-1 and TRBJ1-4): KAGVTQTPRYLIKTRGQQVTLSCSPISGHRSVSWYQQTPGQGLQFLFEYFSETQRNKGNFPGRFSGRQFSNSRSEMNVSTLELGDSALYLCASSFLLRGANEKLFFGSGTQLSVL.

The genes are TRBV5-4 and TRBJ2-7; D is perhaps TRBD2 (6 bases). Per germline, CDR1 SGHNT and CDR2 YYREEE (reference sequence). CDR3 length: 12 amino acids. V lost 4 bases to trimming and J lost 3 bases, with 8 bases between them. Here the CDR3 DNA reads TGTGCCAGCAGCCCAGCGGGCTACGAGCAGTACTTC. This gives the protein CASSPAGYEQYF.

The chain combines TRBV7-6 with TRBJ2-5; the match to TRBD2 covers 10 bases. J lost 3 bases, V lost 0 bases, and 4 bases had no gene match. This CDR3 comprises 16 residues. Germline assignment: CDR1 SGHVS and CDR2 FNYEAQ. DNA of the CDR3: TGTGCCAGCAGCTTAGCTAGCGGGGGGCCCAAAGAGACCCAGTACTTC. Its translation: CASSLASGGPKETQYF.

The chain is built from TRBV5-6 and TRBJ2-7, with TRBD2 matching 7 bases. Per germline, CDR1 SGHDT and CDR2 YYEEEE. With 4 bases clipped from V and 4 bases from J, the junction kept 5 bases outside the gene matches. The CDR3 runs 13 residues. This CDR3 reads CASSPGGGYEQYF. In DNA form, the CDR3 reads TGTGCCAGCAGCCCGGGGGGTGGTTACGAGCAGTACTTC.